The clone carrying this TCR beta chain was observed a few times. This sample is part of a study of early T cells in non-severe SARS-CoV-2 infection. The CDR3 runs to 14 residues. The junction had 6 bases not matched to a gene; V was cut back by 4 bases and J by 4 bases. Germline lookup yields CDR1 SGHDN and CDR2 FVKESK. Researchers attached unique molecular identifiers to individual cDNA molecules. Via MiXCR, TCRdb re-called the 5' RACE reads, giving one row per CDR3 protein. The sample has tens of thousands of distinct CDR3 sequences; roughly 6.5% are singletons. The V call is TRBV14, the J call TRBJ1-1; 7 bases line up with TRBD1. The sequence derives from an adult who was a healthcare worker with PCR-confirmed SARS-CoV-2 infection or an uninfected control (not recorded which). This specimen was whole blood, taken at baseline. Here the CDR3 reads CASSPQGVPTEAFF. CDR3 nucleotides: TGTGCCAGCAGCCCTCAGGGGGTTCCCACTGAAGCTTTCTTT. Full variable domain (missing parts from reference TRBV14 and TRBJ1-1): EAGVTQFPSHSVIEKGQTVTLRCDPISGHDNLYWYRRVMGKEIKFLLHFVKESKQDESGMPNNRFLAERTGGTYSTLKVQPAELEDSGVYFCASSPQGVPTEAFFGQGTRLTVV.